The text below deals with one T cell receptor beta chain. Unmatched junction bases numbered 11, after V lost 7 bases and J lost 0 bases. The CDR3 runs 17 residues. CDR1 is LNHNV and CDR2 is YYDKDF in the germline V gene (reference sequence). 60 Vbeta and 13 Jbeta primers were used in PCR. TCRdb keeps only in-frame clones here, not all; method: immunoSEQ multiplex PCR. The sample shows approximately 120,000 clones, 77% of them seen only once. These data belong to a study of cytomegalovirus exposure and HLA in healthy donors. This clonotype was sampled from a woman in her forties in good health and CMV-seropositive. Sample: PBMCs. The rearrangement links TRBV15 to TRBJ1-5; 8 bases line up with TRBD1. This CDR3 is CATTEDRDGYSNQPQHF. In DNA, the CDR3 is TGTGCCACCACCGAGGACAGGGACGGCTATAGCAATCAGCCCCAGCATTTT. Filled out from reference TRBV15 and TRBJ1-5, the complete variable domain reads DAMVIQNPRYQVTQFGKPVTLSCSQTLNHNVMYWYQQKSSQAPKLLFHYYDKDFNNEADTPDNFQSRRPNTSFCFLDIRSPGLGDTAMYLCATTEDRDGYSNQPQHFGDGTRLSIL.